This T cell receptor (beta chain) was sequenced during a study of blood T cell repertoires in COVID-19. Study as a whole: PBMCs, B-cell-depleted T cells, or T cells were the source of the cDNA or gDNA that made up the material.

As originally analysed: Counts of nucleated cells, estimated from reference gene primer amplification, were obtained. The protocol was immunoSEQ multiplex PCR, while the TCRdb copy is restricted to in-frame clones and leaves out a portion. From that table come the V and J calls and clone size; the DNA was used to work out D and trimming. The sample consists of 24,000 or so clones, more than 80% of them appearing once. This clone has a handful of counts. This CDR3 comprises 14 residues. Germline V CDR1 and CDR2: LNHDA, SQIVND (reference sequence). V shed 5 bases and J 10 bases; nucleotides not matched to a gene: 10.

The TCR originated in a woman aged 80 or older with active or convalescent COVID-19. The V gene is TRBV19, the J gene TRBJ2-1; 8 nucleotides align to TRBD2. Sequences were obtained from peripheral blood. The CDR3 spells CASSRASGLWEQFF. The CDR3 region has the DNA TGTGCCAGTAGTCGAGCTAGCGGGTTATGGGAGCAGTTCTTC. The whole variable domain, remainder taken from reference TRBV19 and TRBJ2-1, is DGGITQSPKYLFRKEGQNVTLSCEQNLNHDAMYWYRQDPGQGLRLIYYSQIVNDFQKGDIAEGYSVSREKKESFPLTVTSAQKNPTAFYLCASSRASGLWEQFFGPGTRLTVL.